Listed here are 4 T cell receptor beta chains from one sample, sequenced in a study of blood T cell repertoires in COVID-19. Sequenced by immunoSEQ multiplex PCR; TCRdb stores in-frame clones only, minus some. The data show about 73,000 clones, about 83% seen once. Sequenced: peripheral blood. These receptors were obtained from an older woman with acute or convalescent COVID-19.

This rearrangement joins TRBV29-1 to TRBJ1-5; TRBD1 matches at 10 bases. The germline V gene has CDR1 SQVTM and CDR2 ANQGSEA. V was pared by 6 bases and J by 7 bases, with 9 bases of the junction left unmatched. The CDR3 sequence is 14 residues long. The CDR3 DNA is TGCAGCGTCTCCGCCGGGACAGGGGAACAGCCCCAGCATTTT. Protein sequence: CSVSAGTGEQPQHF.

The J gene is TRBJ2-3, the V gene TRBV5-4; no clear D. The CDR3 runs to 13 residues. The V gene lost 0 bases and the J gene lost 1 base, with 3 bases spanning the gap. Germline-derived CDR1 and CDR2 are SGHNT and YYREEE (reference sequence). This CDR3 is CASSLAGTDTQYF. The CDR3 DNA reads TGTGCCAGCAGCTTGGCCGGCACAGATACGCAGTATTTT. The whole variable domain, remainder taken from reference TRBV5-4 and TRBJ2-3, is ETGVTQSPTHLIKTRGQQVTLRCSSQSGHNTVSWYQQALGQGPQFIFQYYREEENGRGNFPPRFSGLQFPNYSSELNVNALELDDSALYLCASSLAGTDTQYFGPGTRLTVL.

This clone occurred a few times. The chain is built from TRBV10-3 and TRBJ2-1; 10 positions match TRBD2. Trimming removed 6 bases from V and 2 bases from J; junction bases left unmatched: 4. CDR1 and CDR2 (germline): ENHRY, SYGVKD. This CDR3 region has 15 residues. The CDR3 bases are TGTGCCATCAGCTCACTAGCGGGGCCCTACAATGAGCAGTTCTTC. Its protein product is CAISSLAGPYNEQFF.

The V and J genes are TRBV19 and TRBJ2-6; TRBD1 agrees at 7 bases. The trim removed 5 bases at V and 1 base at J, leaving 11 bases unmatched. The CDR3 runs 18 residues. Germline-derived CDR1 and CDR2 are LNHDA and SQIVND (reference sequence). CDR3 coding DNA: TGTGCCAGTAGTTCAGCCGGGACAGAGTTTTCTGGGGCCAACGTCCTGACTTTC. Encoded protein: CASSSAGTEFSGANVLTF.